This T cell receptor (beta chain) was recorded in a study of T cell changes during pregnancy in multiple sclerosis. The CDR3 spans 16 residues. Trimming removed 1 base at V and 3 bases at J, with 10 bases between. CDR1 MGHDK and CDR2 SYGVNS come from the germline V gene. Clones were read by immunoSEQ multiplex PCR, and TCRdb kept only the in-frame ones, dropping some. The sample holds about 44,000 clones, more than 80% seen once. The receptor comes from a female donor with multiple sclerosis, enrolled in a pregnancy study. The chain recombines TRBV25-1 with TRBJ1-6; no firm D call. The input for sequencing was CD4+ T cells from peripheral blood mononuclear cells, taken before pregnancy. The DNA for the CDR3 is TGTGCCAGCAGTGAATCCCTAGCCTTCTATAATTCACCCCTCCACTTT. It translates to CASSESLAFYNSPLHF.